The 14 T cell receptor beta chains given below trace back to one sample, sequenced in a study of control samples from healthy donors and cancer patients. Assay: immunoSEQ multiplex PCR; the TCRdb copy retains only in-frame clones and omits some. Of over 150,000 clones in the sample, approximately 90% were seen once. Sample: blood. These receptors all stem from a young man in good health.

The chain links TRBV19 to TRBJ2-7; 9 positions agree with TRBD1. CDR3 length: 15 residues. After removal of 8 bases from V and 5 bases from J, the junction contained 13 bases not matched to a gene. From germline, CDR1 is LNHDA and CDR2 SQIVND (reference sequence). For the CDR3, the DNA is TGTGCCAGTCACCCCTCTGGGACAGGGATCCACGAGCAGTACTTC. It encodes CASHPSGTGIHEQYF.

This chain joins TRBV5-5 and TRBJ2-5; D is uncertain. This CDR3 comprises 13 residues. Trimming shortened V by 3 bases and J by 0 bases, and 6 bases separated the two germline ends. Germline V CDR1 and CDR2: SGHKS, YYEKEE (reference sequence). CDR3 loop: CASSWTDQETQYF. CDR3 sequence (DNA): TGTGCCAGCAGCTGGACCGACCAAGAGACCCAGTACTTC.

The genes are TRBV5-1 and TRBJ2-3, with 8 nucleotides matching TRBD1. The CDR3 is 15 residues long. The J segment lost 2 bases and the V segment lost 4 bases, leaving 6 bases of the junction unmatched. Germline assignment: CDR1 SGHRS and CDR2 YFSETQ. CDR3 coding DNA: TGCGCCAGCAGCATACGGACAGGGCCCACAGATACGCAGTATTTT. It yields the protein CASSIRTGPTDTQYF.

The CDR3 DNA is TGTGCCAGCAGCCAAGCCCGGGGAGTAGCGGGGAATGGTGGCTACGAGCAGTACTTC. Translating it yields CASSQARGVAGNGGYEQYF. The rearrangement joins TRBV4-2 to TRBJ2-7, with 8 bases aligning to TRBD2. There are 19 residues in the CDR3. Germline CDR1 and CDR2: LGHNA and YNFKEQ. V trimming: 1 base; J trimming: 3 bases; junction bases outside the gene matches: 17.

V usage is TRBV27 and J usage is TRBJ2-3; the D gene is possibly TRBD2 (5 bases). The CDR3 sequence is 14 residues long. Trimming removed 5 bases from V and 2 bases from J, with 11 bases in between. The V gene's germline CDR1 is MNHEY and CDR2 SMNVEV (reference sequence). The chain's CDR3 is CASSRPGNTDTQYF. In nucleotides, the CDR3 is TGTGCCAGCAGTAGGCCGGGGAACACAGATACGCAGTATTTT.

The gene calls are TRBV7-2 and TRBJ2-3; the match to TRBD2 covers 14 bases. The CDR3 loop spans 14 amino acids. The ends lost 5 bases at V and 6 bases at J; junction bases unmatched: 1. Germline CDR1 and CDR2: SGHTA and FQGNSA. CDR3 in DNA: TGTGCCAGCAGCCGGACTAGCGGGAGGGATACGCAGTATTTT. Translation gives CASSRTSGRDTQYF.

This clone was seen a handful of times. The chain couples TRBV19 to TRBJ1-5, with TRBD1 as a possible D gene (6 bases). With 4 bases removed from V and 4 bases from J, the gap between germline ends came to 8 bases. The CDR3 length is 13 residues. The V gene's germline CDR1 is LNHDA and CDR2 SQIVND (reference sequence). The CDR3 coding sequence is TGTGCCAGTAGTAAACAGGGAAATCAGCCCCAGCATTTT. As protein: CASSKQGNQPQHF.

The chain recombines TRBV30 with TRBJ1-6, with D tentatively TRBD1 (6 bases). V shed 5 bases and J shed 8 bases, with 19 bases lying between them. In germline, CDR1 is GTSNPN, CDR2 SVGIG (reference sequence). The CDR3 sequence is 15 residues long. CDR3 in DNA: TGTGCCTGGGGGTTCCTTACAGGGTACGATTCACCCCTCCACTTT. The encoded protein is CAWGFLTGYDSPLHF.

This chain connects TRBV9 to TRBJ1-5, with TRBD1 identical over 7 bases. Unmatched junction bases numbered 5, after V lost 0 bases and J lost 5 bases. The CDR3 has 15 residues. CDR1 SGDLS and CDR2 YYNGEE come from the germline V gene. The CDR3 nucleotides read TGTGCCAGCAGCGTAGGTTTAACAGGGGATCAGCCCCAGCATTTT. It specifies CASSVGLTGDQPQHF.

The chain uses TRBV15 and TRBJ1-3; D remains unclear. The germline V and J ends were trimmed by 0 bases and 5 bases, with 17 bases remaining between them. CDR3 length: 17 residues. The germline V gene encodes CDR1 LNHNV and CDR2 YYDKDF (reference sequence). CDR3 in DNA: TGTGCCACCAGCAGAGATAAGACGTCGCCGCCTCGAAACACCATATATTTT. It yields the protein CATSRDKTSPPRNTIYF.

CDR3 in amino acids: CASQATTSGRTGDGELFF. The CDR3 coding sequence is TGTGCCAGCCAAGCCACGACTAGCGGGAGGACGGGTGACGGGGAGCTGTTTTTT. V is TRBV19 and J is TRBJ2-2; 13 bases map to TRBD2. V lost 9 bases, J lost 7 bases, and 17 bases stayed unmatched. The CDR3 is 18 residues long. Germline V gene sequence: CDR1 LNHDA, CDR2 SQIVND (reference sequence).

This rearrangement joins TRBV3-1 (or the pseudogene TRBV3-2) to TRBJ1-2; unclear D gene. Trimming left V 0 bases short and J 8 bases short, with 13 bases between. Germline V gene sequence: CDR1 LGHDT, CDR2 YNNKEL (reference sequence). The CDR3 has 14 residues. The CDR3 sequence: CASSQDSQIWGYTF. Written as DNA, the CDR3 is TGTGCCAGCAGCCAAGACAGCCAGATTTGGGGCTACACCTTC.

The V and J genes are TRBV28 and TRBJ2-7; D tentatively reads TRBD1 or TRBD2 (6 bases each). Germline values: CDR1 MDHEN, CDR2 SYDVKM. V lost 5 bases to trimming and J lost 2 bases, with 19 bases between them. The CDR3 extends over 16 amino acids. The CDR3 nucleotides read TGTGCCAGCAGTGTCCACTTGGGGGGCGTAACCTACGAGCAGTACTTC. Protein: CASSVHLGGVTYEQYF.

A single count supports this clone. The CDR3: CASSIPGFSQPQHF. CDR3 sequence (DNA): TGTGCCAGTAGTATCCCGGGTTTCTCTCAGCCCCAGCATTTT. V and J are TRBV19 and TRBJ1-5; D ambiguous. V was clipped by 3 bases and J by 6 bases, with 12 bases between them. Germline V lookup: CDR1 LNHDA, CDR2 SQIVND (reference sequence). CDR3 length equals 14 residues.